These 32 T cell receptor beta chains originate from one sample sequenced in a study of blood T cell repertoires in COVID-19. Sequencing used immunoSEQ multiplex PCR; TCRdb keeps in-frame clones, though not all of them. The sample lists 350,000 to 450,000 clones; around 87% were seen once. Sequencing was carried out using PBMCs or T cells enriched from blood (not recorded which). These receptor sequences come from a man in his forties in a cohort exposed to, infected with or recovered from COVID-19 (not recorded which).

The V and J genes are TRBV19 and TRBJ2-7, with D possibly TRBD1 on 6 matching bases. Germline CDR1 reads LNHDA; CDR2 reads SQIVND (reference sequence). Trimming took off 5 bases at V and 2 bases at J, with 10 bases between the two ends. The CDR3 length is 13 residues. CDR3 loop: CASSRDKAYEQYF. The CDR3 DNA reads TGTGCCAGTAGTCGGGACAAAGCCTACGAGCAGTACTTC.

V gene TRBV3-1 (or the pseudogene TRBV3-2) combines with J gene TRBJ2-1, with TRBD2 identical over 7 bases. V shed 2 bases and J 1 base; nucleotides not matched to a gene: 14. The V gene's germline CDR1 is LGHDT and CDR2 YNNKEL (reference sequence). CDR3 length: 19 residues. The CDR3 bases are TGTGCCAGCAGCCAAAGGGTTGCAGGCGGGAGCCGTTCCTACAATGAGCAGTTCTTC. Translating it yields CASSQRVAGGSRSYNEQFF.

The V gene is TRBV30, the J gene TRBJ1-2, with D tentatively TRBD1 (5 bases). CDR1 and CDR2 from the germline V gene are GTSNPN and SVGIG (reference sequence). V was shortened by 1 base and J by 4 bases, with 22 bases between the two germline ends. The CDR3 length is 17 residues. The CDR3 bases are TGTGCCTGGAGTGCAAGGGGACTAGCGGGAGTCCTCTATGGCTACACCTTC. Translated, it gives CAWSARGLAGVLYGYTF.

The DNA of the CDR3 is TGTGCCAGCAGCGTAGGGACTAGCGGGAGACTTGCAGATACGCAGTATTTT. Its protein is CASSVGTSGRLADTQYF. The V gene is TRBV9, the J gene TRBJ2-3; 13 nucleotides line up with TRBD2. The CDR3 consists of 17 residues. With V trimmed by 0 bases and J by 4 bases, 5 bases remained unmatched. CDR1 is SGDLS, CDR2 YYNGEE, per germline.

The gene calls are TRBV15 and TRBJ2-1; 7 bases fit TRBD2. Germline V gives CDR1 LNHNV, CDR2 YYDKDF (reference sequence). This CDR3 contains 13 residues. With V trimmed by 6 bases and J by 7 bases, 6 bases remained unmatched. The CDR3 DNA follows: TGTGCCACCAGTGGGTCAGCGGGGAATGAGCAGTTCTTC. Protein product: CATSGSAGNEQFF.

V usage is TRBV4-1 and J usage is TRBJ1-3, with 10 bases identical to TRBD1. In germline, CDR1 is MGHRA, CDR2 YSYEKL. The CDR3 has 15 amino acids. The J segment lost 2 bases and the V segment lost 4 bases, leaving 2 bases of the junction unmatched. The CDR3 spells CASSPGTGAGNTIYF. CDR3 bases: TGCGCCAGCAGCCCCGGGACAGGGGCTGGAAACACCATATATTTT.

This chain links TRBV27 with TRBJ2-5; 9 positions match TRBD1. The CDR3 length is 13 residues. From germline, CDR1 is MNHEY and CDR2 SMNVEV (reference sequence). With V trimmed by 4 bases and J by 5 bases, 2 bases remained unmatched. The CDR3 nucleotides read TGTGCCAGCAGTTCGGACAGGGGCGAGACCCAGTACTTC. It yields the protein CASSSDRGETQYF.

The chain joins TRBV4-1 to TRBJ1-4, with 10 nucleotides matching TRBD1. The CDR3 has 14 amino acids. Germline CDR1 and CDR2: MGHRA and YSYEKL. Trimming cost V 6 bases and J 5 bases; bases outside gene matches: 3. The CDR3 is CASSTGQGNEKLFF. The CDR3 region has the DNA TGCGCCAGCAGTACGGGACAGGGGAATGAAAAACTGTTTTTT.

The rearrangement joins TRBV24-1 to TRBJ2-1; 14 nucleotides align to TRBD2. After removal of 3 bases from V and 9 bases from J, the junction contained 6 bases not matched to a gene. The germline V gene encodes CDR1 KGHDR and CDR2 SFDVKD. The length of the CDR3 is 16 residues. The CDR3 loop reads CATSDPPTSGRVEQFF. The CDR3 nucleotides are TGTGCCACCAGTGATCCACCGACTAGCGGGAGGGTTGAGCAGTTCTTC.

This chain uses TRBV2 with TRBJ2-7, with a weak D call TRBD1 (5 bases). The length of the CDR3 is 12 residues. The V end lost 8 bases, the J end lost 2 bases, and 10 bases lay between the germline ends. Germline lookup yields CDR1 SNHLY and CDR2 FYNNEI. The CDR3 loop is CASGAGTYEQYF. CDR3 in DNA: TGTGCCAGCGGGGCAGGAACCTACGAGCAGTACTTC.

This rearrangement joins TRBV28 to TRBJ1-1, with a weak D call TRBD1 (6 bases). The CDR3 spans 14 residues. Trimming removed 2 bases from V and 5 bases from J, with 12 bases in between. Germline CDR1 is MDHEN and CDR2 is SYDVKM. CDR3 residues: CASSLIGGRTEAFF. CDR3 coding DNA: TGTGCCAGCAGTTTAATCGGGGGGCGGACTGAAGCTTTCTTT. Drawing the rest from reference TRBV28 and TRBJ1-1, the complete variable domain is DVKVTQSSRYLVKRTGEKVFLECVQDMDHENMFWYRQDPGLGLRLIYFSYDVKMKEKGDIPEGYSVSREKKERFSLILESASTNQTSMYLCASSLIGGRTEAFFGQGTRLTVV.

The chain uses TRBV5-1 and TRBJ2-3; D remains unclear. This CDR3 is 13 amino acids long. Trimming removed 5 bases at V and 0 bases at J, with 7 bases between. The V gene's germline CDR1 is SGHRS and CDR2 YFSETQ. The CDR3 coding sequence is TGCGCCAGCAGGGAGACGAGCACAGATACGCAGTATTTT. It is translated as CASRETSTDTQYF.

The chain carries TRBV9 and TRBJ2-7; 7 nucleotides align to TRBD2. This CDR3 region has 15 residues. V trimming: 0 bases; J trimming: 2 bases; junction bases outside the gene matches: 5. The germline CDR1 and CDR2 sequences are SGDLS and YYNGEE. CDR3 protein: CASSVEIGRTYEQYF. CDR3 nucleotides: TGTGCCAGCAGCGTAGAAATCGGGAGGACCTACGAGCAGTACTTC.

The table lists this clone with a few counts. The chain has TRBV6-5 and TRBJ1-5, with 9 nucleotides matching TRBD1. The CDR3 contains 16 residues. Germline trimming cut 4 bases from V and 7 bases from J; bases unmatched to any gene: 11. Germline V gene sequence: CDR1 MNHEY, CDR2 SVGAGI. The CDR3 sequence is CASSSNPGQGGQPQHF. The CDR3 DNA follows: TGTGCCAGCAGTTCTAATCCGGGACAGGGAGGGCAGCCCCAGCATTTT.

CDR3 DNA: TGTGCCAGCAACAGGGGGATCGGCTACACCTTC. Protein product: CASNRGIGYTF. V is TRBV28 and J is TRBJ1-2; 8 nucleotides agree with TRBD1. CDR1 is MDHEN, CDR2 SYDVKM, per germline. Unmatched junction bases numbered 3, after V lost 7 bases and J lost 8 bases. The CDR3 extends over 11 amino acids.

The chain's CDR3 is CASRSQALGSGGGETQYF. In DNA, the CDR3 is TGCGCCAGCAGAAGCCAAGCCCTGGGCTCGGGAGGGGGGGAGACCCAGTACTTC. The chain recombines TRBV5-1 with TRBJ2-5; 8 nucleotides match TRBD2. CDR3 size: 18 residues. Per germline, CDR1 SGHRS and CDR2 YFSETQ. J gave up 5 bases and V 5 bases, and 20 bases lay outside the gene matches. The variable domain in full, with the rest retrieved from reference TRBV5-1 and TRBJ2-5, is KAGVTQTPRYLIKTRGQQVTLSCSPISGHRSVSWYQQTPGQGLQFLFEYFSETQRNKGNFPGRFSGRQFSNSRSEMNVSTLELGDSALYLCASRSQALGSGGGETQYFGPGTRLLVL.

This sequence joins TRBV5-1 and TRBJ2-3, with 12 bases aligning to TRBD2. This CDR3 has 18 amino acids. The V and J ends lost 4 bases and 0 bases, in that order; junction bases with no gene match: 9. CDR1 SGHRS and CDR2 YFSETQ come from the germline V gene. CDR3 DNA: TGCGCCAGCAGCCGTGATCTAGCGGGAGGGCCTAGCACAGATACGCAGTATTTT. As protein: CASSRDLAGGPSTDTQYF. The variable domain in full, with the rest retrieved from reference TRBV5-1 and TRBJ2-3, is KAGVTQTPRYLIKTRGQQVTLSCSPISGHRSVSWYQQTPGQGLQFLFEYFSETQRNKGNFPGRFSGRQFSNSRSEMNVSTLELGDSALYLCASSRDLAGGPSTDTQYFGPGTRLTVL.

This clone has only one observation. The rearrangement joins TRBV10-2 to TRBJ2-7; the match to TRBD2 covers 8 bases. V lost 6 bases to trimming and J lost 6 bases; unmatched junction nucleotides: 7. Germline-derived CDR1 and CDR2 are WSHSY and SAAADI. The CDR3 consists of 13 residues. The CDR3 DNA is TGCGCCAGCAGATTGGCGGGAGGTGGCGAGCAGTACTTC. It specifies CASRLAGGGEQYF.

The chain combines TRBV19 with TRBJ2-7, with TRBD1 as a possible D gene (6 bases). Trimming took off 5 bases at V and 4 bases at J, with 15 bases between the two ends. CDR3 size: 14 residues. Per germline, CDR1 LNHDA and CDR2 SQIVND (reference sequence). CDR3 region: CASSPRGRGYEQYF. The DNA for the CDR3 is TGTGCCAGTAGTCCCAGGGGCAGGGGTTACGAGCAGTACTTC.

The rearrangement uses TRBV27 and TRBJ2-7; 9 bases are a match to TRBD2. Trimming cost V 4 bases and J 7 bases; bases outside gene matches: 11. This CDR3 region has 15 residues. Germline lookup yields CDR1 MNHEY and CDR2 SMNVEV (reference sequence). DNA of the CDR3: TGTGCCAGCAGTTATGTGGCGGGAGGGCCGGGGGAGCAGTACTTC. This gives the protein CASSYVAGGPGEQYF.

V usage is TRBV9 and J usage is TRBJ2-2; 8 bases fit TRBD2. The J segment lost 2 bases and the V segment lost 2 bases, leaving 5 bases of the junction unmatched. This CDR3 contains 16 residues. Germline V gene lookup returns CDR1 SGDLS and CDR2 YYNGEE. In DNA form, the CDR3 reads TGTGCCAGCAGCGTCGGGACTAGACCAAACACCGGGGAGCTGTTTTTT. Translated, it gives CASSVGTRPNTGELFF.

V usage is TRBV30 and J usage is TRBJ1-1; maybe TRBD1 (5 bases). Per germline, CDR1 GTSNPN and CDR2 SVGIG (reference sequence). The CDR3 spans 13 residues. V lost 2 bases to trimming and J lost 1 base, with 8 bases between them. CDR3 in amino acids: CAWSRQRNTEAFF. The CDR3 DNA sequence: TGTGCCTGGAGTCGACAGAGGAACACTGAAGCTTTCTTT.

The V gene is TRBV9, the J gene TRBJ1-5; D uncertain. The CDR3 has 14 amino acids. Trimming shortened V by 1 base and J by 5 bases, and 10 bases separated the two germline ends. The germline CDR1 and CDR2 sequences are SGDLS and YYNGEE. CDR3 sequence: CASSVSAGYQPQHF. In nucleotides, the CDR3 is TGTGCCAGCAGCGTATCCGCAGGTTATCAGCCCCAGCATTTT.

This CDR3 is CASSERRMNTEAFF. CDR3 sequence (DNA): TGTGCCAGCAGTGAACGGCGGATGAACACTGAAGCTTTCTTT. The chain combines TRBV2 with TRBJ1-1; D remains ambiguous. Germline V CDR1 and CDR2: SNHLY, FYNNEI. With 2 bases removed from V and 0 bases from J, the gap between germline ends came to 7 bases. The CDR3 is made up of 14 amino acids.

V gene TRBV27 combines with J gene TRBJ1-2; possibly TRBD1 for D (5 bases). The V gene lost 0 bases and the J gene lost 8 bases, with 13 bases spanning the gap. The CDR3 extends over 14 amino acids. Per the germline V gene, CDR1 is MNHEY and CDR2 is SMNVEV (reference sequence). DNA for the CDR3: TGTGCCAGCAGTTTATCATGGCAGGGAGGCGGCTACACCTTC. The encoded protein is CASSLSWQGGGYTF.

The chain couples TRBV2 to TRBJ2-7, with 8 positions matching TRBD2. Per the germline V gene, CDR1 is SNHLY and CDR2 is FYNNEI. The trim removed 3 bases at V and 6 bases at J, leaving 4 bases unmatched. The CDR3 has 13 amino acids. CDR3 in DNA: TGTGCCAGCAGTGACAGGACTAGCATCGAGCAGTACTTC. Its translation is CASSDRTSIEQYF.

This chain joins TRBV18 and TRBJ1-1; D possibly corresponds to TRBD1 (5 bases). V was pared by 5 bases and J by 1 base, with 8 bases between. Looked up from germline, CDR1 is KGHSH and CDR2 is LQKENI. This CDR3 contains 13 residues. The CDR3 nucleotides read TGTGCCAGCTCAGAAGGACAGAACACTGAAGCTTTCTTT. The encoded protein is CASSEGQNTEAFF.

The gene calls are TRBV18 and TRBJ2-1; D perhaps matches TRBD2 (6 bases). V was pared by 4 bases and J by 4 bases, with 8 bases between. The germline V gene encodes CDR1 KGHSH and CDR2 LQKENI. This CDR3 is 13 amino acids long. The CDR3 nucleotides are TGTGCCAGCTCACTAGCGGCATACAATGAGCAGTTCTTC. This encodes CASSLAAYNEQFF.

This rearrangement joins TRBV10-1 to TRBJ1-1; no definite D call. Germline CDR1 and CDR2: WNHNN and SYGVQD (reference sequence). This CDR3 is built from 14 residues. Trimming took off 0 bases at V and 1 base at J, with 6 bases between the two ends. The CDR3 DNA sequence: TGCGCCAGCAGTGAGTCTCCCGGGAACACTGAAGCTTTCTTT. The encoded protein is CASSESPGNTEAFF.

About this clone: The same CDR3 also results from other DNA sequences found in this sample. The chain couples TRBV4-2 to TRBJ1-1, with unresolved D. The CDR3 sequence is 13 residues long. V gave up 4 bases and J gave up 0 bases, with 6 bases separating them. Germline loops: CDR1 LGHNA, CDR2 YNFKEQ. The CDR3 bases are TGTGCCAGCAGCCTCCAAATGAACACTGAAGCTTTCTTT. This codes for CASSLQMNTEAFF.

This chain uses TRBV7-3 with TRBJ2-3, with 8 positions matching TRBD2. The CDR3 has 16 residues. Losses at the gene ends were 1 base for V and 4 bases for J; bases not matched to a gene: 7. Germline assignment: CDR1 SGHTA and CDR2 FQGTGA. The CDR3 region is CASSLMGTSLADTQYF. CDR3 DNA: TGTGCCAGCAGCTTAATGGGGACTAGTCTAGCAGATACGCAGTATTTT.

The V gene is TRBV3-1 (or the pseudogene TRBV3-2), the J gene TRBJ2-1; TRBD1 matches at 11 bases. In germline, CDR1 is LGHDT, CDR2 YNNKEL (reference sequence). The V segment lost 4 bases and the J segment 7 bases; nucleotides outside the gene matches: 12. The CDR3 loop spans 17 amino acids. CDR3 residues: CASSRTFGQGAMNEQFF. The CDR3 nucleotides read TGTGCCAGCAGCCGTACGTTCGGACAGGGGGCGATGAATGAGCAGTTCTTC.